The source of this T cell receptor (beta chain) is a study of blood T cells in healthy people across ages. Study results and caveats: A greater number of naive CD4+ cells and higher diversity distinguished long-lived donors from aged donors.

A J-beta primer mix and a sample-barcoded 5' primer were used in a second PCR of about 7 to 12 cycles. One entry per CDR3 protein, called by TCRdb with MiXCR from the 5' RACE reads. The sample shows approximately 810,000 distinct CDR3 sequences, roughly 35% of them seen only once. For every donor, a draw yielded around 10 milliliters of peripheral blood. A remark on this clonotype: Its antigen is currently unknown. Sequence at one end of the junction differs from germline and may be a read error.

This CDR3 spans 14 amino acids. Germline values: CDR1 SSHAT, CDR2 FNYEAQ (reference sequence). What was sequenced was blood. This chain connects TRBV7-7 to TRBJ2-7; 11 bases are a match to TRBD1. The TCR comes from a man aged 18-30 years in good health. In nucleotides, the CDR3 is TGTGCTAGCAGCAAGGGACAGGGGGGACACGAGCAGTACTTC. Translated, it gives CASSKGQGGHEQYF. Full variable domain (remainder filled in from reference TRBV7-7 and TRBJ2-7): GAGVSQSPRYKVTKRGQDVTLRCDPISSHATLYWYQQALGQGPEFLTYFNYEAQPDKSGLPSDRFSAERPEGSISTLTIQRTEQRDSAMYRCASSKGQGGHEQYFGPGTRLTVT.